The next 27 T cell receptor beta chains were all read from a single sample in a study of T-cell reconstitution after alpha-beta-depleted transplantation in children. Preparation of the TCRbeta library was carried out with unique molecular identifiers. TCRdb reprocessed the PCR reads via MiXCR and lists one record per CDR3 protein. The table records hundreds of thousands of distinct CDR3 sequences, around 13% of them present only once. Specimen: PBMCs, collected before TCRalphabeta/CD19-depleted stem cell transplant. These receptors were taken from a girl aged 2-9 years with congenital amegakaryocytic thrombocytopenia, due to receive a stem cell transplant.

This clonotype was counted ten times or more. The chain has TRBV7-2 and TRBJ2-3; tentative D call: TRBD1 (5 bases). The CDR3 spans 17 residues. CDR1 and CDR2 from the germline V gene are SGHTA and FQGNSA. V lost 2 bases to trimming and J lost 3 bases, with 18 bases between them. In DNA form, the CDR3 reads TGTGCCAGCAGCTTAAGAACCCGGGTCTCAGGGACAGATACGCAGTATTTT. Translating it yields CASSLRTRVSGTDTQYF.

The chain carries TRBV20-1 and TRBJ2-2; D ambiguous. V dropped 5 bases and J dropped 6 bases, with 16 bases sitting between them. The CDR3 spans 14 residues. Germline values: CDR1 DFQATT, CDR2 SNEGSKA (reference sequence). In nucleotides, the CDR3 is TGCAGTGCTCGGGCCCCCGACGGCGCCGGGGAGCTGTTTTTT. The encoded protein is CSARAPDGAGELFF.

The V and J genes are TRBV19 and TRBJ2-3, with TRBD2 as a possible D gene (5 bases). V lost 3 bases, J lost 6 bases, and 16 bases lay in between. The CDR3 has 15 residues. Germline V gene sequence: CDR1 LNHDA, CDR2 SQIVND (reference sequence). This chain's CDR3 is CASSIRTSLADTQYF. The CDR3 coding sequence is TGTGCCAGTAGTATCCGGACTTCTCTCGCGGATACGCAGTATTTT.

Ten or more counts support this clonotype. The genes are TRBV12-3 or TRBV12-4 and TRBJ2-1, with TRBD2 matching 9 bases. CDR3 length equals 15 residues. J lost 7 bases, V lost 3 bases, and 7 bases had no gene match. The CDR3 here is CASSLGGGRGNEQFF. CDR3 DNA: TGTGCCAGCAGTTTGGGGGGCGGGAGGGGAAATGAGCAGTTCTTC.

V and J are TRBV29-1 and TRBJ1-4; D gene unclear. The CDR3 sequence is 14 residues long. V was cut by 4 bases and J by 4 bases, with 13 bases left in between. Germline V gives CDR1 SQVTM, CDR2 ANQGSEA. The DNA of the CDR3 is TGCAGCGTTGGATTTTCGGATTATAATGAAAAACTGTTTTTT. It codes for CSVGFSDYNEKLFF.

The rearrangement uses TRBV7-8 and TRBJ2-1; 8 bases are a match to TRBD2. The CDR3 length is 12 residues. The V segment lost 8 bases and the J segment 12 bases; nucleotides outside the gene matches: 9. In germline, CDR1 is SGHVS, CDR2 FQNEAQ. The CDR3 sequence is CASGRAGAWQFF. CDR3 in DNA: TGTGCCAGCGGTCGAGCGGGGGCATGGCAGTTCTTC.

This clonotype appeared many times. The gene calls are TRBV20-1 and TRBJ1-5; TRBD1 agrees at 7 bases. CDR1 and CDR2 (germline): DFQATT, SNEGSKA (reference sequence). V trimming: 3 bases; J trimming: 0 bases; junction bases outside the gene matches: 8. The CDR3 contains 16 residues. The CDR3 DNA reads TGCAGTGCTAGGGATCCGACAGGGTATAGCAATCAGCCCCAGCATTTT. As protein: CSARDPTGYSNQPQHF.

This clonotype was detected only a few times. The chain links TRBV12-3 or TRBV12-4 to TRBJ2-2; no definite D call. V was pared by 6 bases and J by 1 base, with 12 bases between. The CDR3 has 15 residues. The CDR3 DNA sequence: TGTGCCAGCAGGGCTGGTGGCCGGAACACCGGGGAGCTGTTTTTT. It codes for CASRAGGRNTGELFF.

A word on this clonotype: This may arise from a read error, as a much more abundant clone is one base away. The J gene is TRBJ2-7, the V gene TRBV7-2; D is unclear. This CDR3 has 14 amino acids. CDR1 is SGHTA, CDR2 FQGNSA, per germline. Trimming removed 5 bases from V and 3 bases from J, with 14 bases in between. In nucleotides, the CDR3 is TGTACCAGCAGCCGACCTATAGTAGGCTACGAGCAGTACTTC. As protein: CTSSRPIVGYEQYF.

This clonotype was counted many times. The chain links TRBV20-1 to TRBJ2-7; D ambiguous. CDR3 size: 14 residues. The germline V gene has CDR1 DFQATT and CDR2 SNEGSKA (reference sequence). V gave up 8 bases and J gave up 3 bases, with 20 bases separating them. CDR3 sequence: CSPLDPEKNYEQYF. For the CDR3, the DNA is TGCAGTCCGCTAGATCCGGAAAAGAACTACGAGCAGTACTTC.

This clonotype was recorded at least ten times. The CDR3 sequence is CASSGPGTVYEQYF. CDR3 coding DNA: TGCGCCAGCAGCGGACCTGGGACAGTCTACGAGCAGTACTTC. This chain connects TRBV5-1 to TRBJ2-7; TRBD1 matches at 7 bases. This CDR3 has 14 residues. V lost 4 bases, J lost 3 bases, and 7 bases stayed unmatched. Germline V gene data show CDR1 as SGHRS and CDR2 as YFSETQ.

At least ten counts were recorded for this clonotype. The rearrangement uses TRBV15 and TRBJ1-1, with 8 bases fitting TRBD1. The CDR3 covers 16 residues. Germline V lookup: CDR1 LNHNV, CDR2 YYDKDF (reference sequence). With 0 bases clipped from V and 1 base from J, the junction kept 4 bases outside the gene matches. The CDR3 is CATSREGGTGNTEAFF. DNA of the CDR3: TGTGCCACCAGCAGAGAGGGAGGGACAGGGAACACTGAAGCTTTCTTT.

This rearrangement joins TRBV5-6 to TRBJ1-2; D is uncertain. Germline CDR1 SGHDT, CDR2 YYEEEE. This CDR3 is built from 15 residues. Trimming stripped 0 bases from V and 1 base from J, with 10 bases between. This chain's CDR3 is CASSLGPLSNYGYTF. CDR3 coding DNA: TGTGCCAGCAGCTTGGGACCGCTGAGTAACTATGGCTACACCTTC.

The chain links TRBV6-1 to TRBJ2-7; D may match TRBD1 or TRBD2 (5 bases each). Germline values: CDR1 MNHNS, CDR2 SASEGT. The CDR3 has 13 residues. Trimming left V 6 bases short and J 10 bases short, with 19 bases between. The CDR3 loop reads CASRSGTASSQYF. CDR3 DNA: TGTGCCAGCAGGTCCGGGACGGCTTCTTCTCAGTACTTC.

This clonotype was observed a few times. This rearrangement joins TRBV5-6 to TRBJ2-1; the D is unclear. The CDR3 contains 17 residues. Per germline, CDR1 SGHDT and CDR2 YYEEEE. The V end lost 0 bases, the J end lost 4 bases, and 17 bases lay between the germline ends. The CDR3 loop reads CASSLVWQSGFYNEQFF. The CDR3 DNA is TGTGCCAGCAGCTTGGTATGGCAATCCGGCTTTTACAATGAGCAGTTCTTC.

In regard to this clonotype: One junction end does not reproduce the germline sequence, and a read error may be involved. The V gene is TRBV20-1, the J gene TRBJ2-7; 14 bases map to TRBD2. CDR1 DFQATT and CDR2 SNEGSKA come from the germline V gene (reference sequence). The CDR3 loop spans 19 amino acids. The CDR3 here is CCARDTSGTSGRALNEQYF. The CDR3, as DNA: TGCTGTGCTAGAGACACATCCGGGACTAGCGGGAGAGCTCTCAACGAGCAGTACTTC.

The J gene is TRBJ2-1, the V gene TRBV5-1; 7 nucleotides agree with TRBD2. This CDR3 contains 16 residues. The V gene's germline CDR1 is SGHRS and CDR2 YFSETQ. Trimming took 0 bases from V and 3 from J; bases not matched to a gene: 6. The CDR3 sequence: CASSLGPGRIYNEQFF. The CDR3 nucleotides are TGCGCCAGCAGCTTGGGGCCCGGGAGGATCTACAATGAGCAGTTCTTC.

This rearrangement joins TRBV5-1 to TRBJ2-1; 7 bases are shared with TRBD2. The CDR3 has 13 amino acids. The V and J ends lost 9 bases and 2 bases, in that order; junction bases with no gene match: 5. CDR1 SGHRS and CDR2 YFSETQ come from the germline V gene. Here the CDR3 reads CATSSGTYNEQFF. In DNA, the CDR3 is TGCGCCACCTCAAGCGGGACCTACAATGAGCAGTTCTTC.

This clonotype was seen a handful of times. This chain uses TRBV12-3 or TRBV12-4 with TRBJ2-1; 8 bases fit TRBD2. V was pared by 7 bases and J by 5 bases, with 10 bases of the junction left unmatched. The length of the CDR3 is 15 residues. The DNA for the CDR3 is TGTGCCAGCACAATAGCGGGAAATTGGGACAATGAGCAGTTCTTC. Encoded protein: CASTIAGNWDNEQFF.

The V and J genes are TRBV20-1 and TRBJ1-1; D unclear. The CDR3 sequence is 15 residues long. Trimming shortened V by 2 bases and J by 0 bases, and 13 bases separated the two germline ends. Germline V gene sequence: CDR1 DFQATT, CDR2 SNEGSKA (reference sequence). Written as DNA, the CDR3 is TGCAGTGCTAGACCCCACTCGAGGCTGAACACTGAAGCTTTCTTT. This gives the protein CSARPHSRLNTEAFF.

The rearrangement uses TRBV12-3 or TRBV12-4 and TRBJ2-7; D is possibly TRBD2 (6 bases). This CDR3 contains 15 residues. The V gene lost 2 bases and the J gene lost 3 bases, with 14 bases spanning the gap. CDR3 nucleotides: TGTGCCAGCAGTTTAAGTAGGCGGGAAAACTACGAGCAGTACTTC. Translation: CASSLSRRENYEQYF.

This clonotype has a count of ten or more. The chain combines TRBV28 with TRBJ2-3; TRBD2 matches at 9 bases. The junction had 14 bases not matched to a gene; V was cut back by 2 bases and J by 2 bases. The CDR3 contains 19 residues. Looked up from germline, CDR1 is MDHEN and CDR2 is SYDVKM. The CDR3 is CASSLGRYLSGRVTDTQYF. CDR3 bases: TGTGCCAGCAGTTTAGGCCGCTACCTTAGCGGGAGAGTCACAGATACGCAGTATTTT.

This chain links TRBV6-1 with TRBJ2-3; D is perhaps TRBD1 or TRBD2 (5 bases each). CDR3 length equals 13 residues. V shed 8 bases and J shed 9 bases, with 18 bases lying between them. From germline, CDR1 is MNHNS and CDR2 SASEGT. The CDR3 loop reads CASPHEGRDTQYF. CDR3 bases: TGTGCCAGCCCTCATGAGGGCAGGGACACGCAGTATTTT.

The chain has TRBV29-1 and TRBJ2-3; D unclear. Looked up from germline, CDR1 is SQVTM and CDR2 is ANQGSEA. CDR3 length: 14 amino acids. Trimming left V 3 bases short and J 0 bases short, with 10 bases between. DNA for the CDR3: TGCAGCGTTGAGGGCAGGATGAGCACAGATACGCAGTATTTT. Protein product: CSVEGRMSTDTQYF.

The genes are TRBV7-9 and TRBJ2-2, with 7 nucleotides matching TRBD2. Germline assignment: CDR1 SEHNR and CDR2 FQNEAQ (reference sequence). V was pared by 2 bases and J by 5 bases, with 8 bases of the junction left unmatched. The CDR3 spans 16 residues. The CDR3 bases are TGTGCCAGCAGCTTAAACCTGGGTAGCGGGACCGGGGAGCTGTTTTTT. It yields the protein CASSLNLGSGTGELFF.

This clonotype was seen a handful of times. A read error may produce the germline difference seen at one junction end. The CDR3 DNA reads as TGTGCCAGCAGTTTAGAGGGAAACAGTCATCAGCCCCAGCATTTT. Translating gives CASSLEGNSHQPQHF. This chain joins TRBV11-2 and TRBJ1-5, with D unclear. The CDR3 is 15 amino acids. The germline CDR1 and CDR2 sequences are SGHAT and FQNNGV. The full variable domain, its missing parts supplied by reference TRBV11-2 and TRBJ1-5, is EAGVAQSPRYKIIEKRQSVAFWCNPISGHATLYWYQQILGQGPKLLIQFQNNGVVDDSQLPKDRFSAERLKGVDSTLKIQPAKLEDSAVYLCASSLEGNSHQPQHFGDGTRLSIL.

V is TRBV2 and J is TRBJ2-7, with D tentatively TRBD1 or TRBD2 (5 bases each). This CDR3 spans 14 amino acids. Germline loops: CDR1 SNHLY, CDR2 FYNNEI. Trimming stripped 3 bases from V and 6 bases from J, with 15 bases between. The CDR3 sequence is CASSDRDRLREQYF. The CDR3 nucleotides read TGTGCCAGCAGTGACAGGGACCGTCTCCGCGAGCAGTACTTC.